This T cell receptor (beta chain) was captured in a study of T-cell reconstitution after alpha-beta-depleted transplantation in children. This CDR3 contains 16 residues. CDR1 is MNHEY and CDR2 is SMNVEV in the germline V gene (reference sequence). V lost 5 bases, J lost 1 base, and 6 bases stayed unmatched. Preparation of the TCRbeta library was carried out with unique molecular identifiers. TCRdb redid the calling of the PCR reads with MiXCR, one entry per CDR3 protein. Here the sample spans 500,000 to 600,000 distinct CDR3 sequences, around 19% being singletons. The sample consisted of PBMCs from the stem cell graft donor, taken from the stem cell graft. The rearrangement joins TRBV27 to TRBJ2-1, with 9 bases that match TRBD2. This TCR came from a human donor who donated a stem cell graft to a child with acute lymphoblastic leukemia. CDR3 amino acids: CASSPIAGASYNEQFF. CDR3 in DNA: TGTGCCAGCAGTCCCATAGCGGGAGCATCCTACAATGAGCAGTTCTTC.